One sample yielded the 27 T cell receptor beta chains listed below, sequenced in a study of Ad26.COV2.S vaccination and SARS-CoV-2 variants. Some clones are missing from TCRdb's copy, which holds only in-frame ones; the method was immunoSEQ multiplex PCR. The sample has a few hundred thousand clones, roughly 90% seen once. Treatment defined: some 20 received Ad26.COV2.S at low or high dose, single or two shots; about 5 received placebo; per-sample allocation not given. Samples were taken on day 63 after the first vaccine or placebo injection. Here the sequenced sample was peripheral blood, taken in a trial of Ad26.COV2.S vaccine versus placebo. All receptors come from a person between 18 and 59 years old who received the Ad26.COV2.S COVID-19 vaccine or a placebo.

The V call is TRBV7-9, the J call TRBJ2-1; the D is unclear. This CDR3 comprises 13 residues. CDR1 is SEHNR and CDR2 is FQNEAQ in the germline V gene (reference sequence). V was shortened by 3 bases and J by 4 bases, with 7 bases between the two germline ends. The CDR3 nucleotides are TGTGCCAGCAGCTTTTTCCAGTACAATGAGCAGTTCTTC. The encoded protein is CASSFFQYNEQFF.

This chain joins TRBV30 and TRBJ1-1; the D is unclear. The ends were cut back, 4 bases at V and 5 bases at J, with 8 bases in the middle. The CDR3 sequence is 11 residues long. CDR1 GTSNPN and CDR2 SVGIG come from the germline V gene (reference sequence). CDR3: CAWIGATEAFF. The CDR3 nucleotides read TGTGCCTGGATCGGCGCGACTGAAGCTTTCTTT.

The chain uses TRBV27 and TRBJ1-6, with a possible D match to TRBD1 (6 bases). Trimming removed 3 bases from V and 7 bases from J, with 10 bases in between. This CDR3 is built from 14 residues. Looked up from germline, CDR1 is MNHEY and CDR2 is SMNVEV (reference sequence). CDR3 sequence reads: CASSFHTGNSPLHF. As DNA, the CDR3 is TGTGCCAGCAGTTTCCACACAGGGAATTCACCCCTCCACTTT.

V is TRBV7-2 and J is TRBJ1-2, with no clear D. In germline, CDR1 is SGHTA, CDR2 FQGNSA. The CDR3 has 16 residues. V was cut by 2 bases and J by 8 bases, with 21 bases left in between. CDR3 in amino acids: CASSLLGVRSSEGYTF. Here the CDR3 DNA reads TGTGCCAGCAGCTTACTTGGGGTGCGGTCTTCTGAAGGCTACACCTTC.

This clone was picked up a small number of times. DNA for the CDR3: TGTGCCAGCAGTCGGTGGCCGGGGGGGGCTGACAATCAGCCCCAGCATTTT. Its translation: CASSRWPGGADNQPQHF. The chain joins TRBV6-6 to TRBJ1-5; a weak D match, TRBD1 (6 bases). The germline V gene has CDR1 MNHNY and CDR2 SVGAGI (reference sequence). The CDR3 is made up of 17 amino acids. V was pared by 5 bases and J by 3 bases, with 20 bases between.

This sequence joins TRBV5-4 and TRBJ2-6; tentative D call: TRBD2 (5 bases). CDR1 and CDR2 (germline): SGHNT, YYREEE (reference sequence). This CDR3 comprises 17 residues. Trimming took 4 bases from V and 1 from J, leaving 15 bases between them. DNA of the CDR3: TGTGCCAGCAGCCAACGTATAGGGAGATCTGGGGCCAACGTCCTGACTTTC. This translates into CASSQRIGRSGANVLTF.

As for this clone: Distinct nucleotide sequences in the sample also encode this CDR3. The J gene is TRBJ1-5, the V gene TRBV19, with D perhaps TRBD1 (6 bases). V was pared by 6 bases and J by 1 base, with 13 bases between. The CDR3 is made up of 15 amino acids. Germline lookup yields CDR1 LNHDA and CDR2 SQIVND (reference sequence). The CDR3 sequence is CASSPDSYSNQPQHF. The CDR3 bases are TGTGCCAGTAGCCCGGACAGCTACAGCAATCAGCCCCAGCATTTT.

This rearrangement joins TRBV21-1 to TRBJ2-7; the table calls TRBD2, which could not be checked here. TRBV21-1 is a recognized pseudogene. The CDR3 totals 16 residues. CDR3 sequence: CASSKEDIRARGEQYF. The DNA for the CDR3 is TGTGCCAGCAGCAAAGAAGATATTAGGGCCCGAGGGGAGCAGTACTTC.

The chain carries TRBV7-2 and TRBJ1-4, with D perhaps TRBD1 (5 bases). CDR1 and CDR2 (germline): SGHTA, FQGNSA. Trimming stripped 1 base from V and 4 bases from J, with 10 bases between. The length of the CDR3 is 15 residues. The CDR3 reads CASSLGDRDNEKLFF. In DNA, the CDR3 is TGTGCCAGCAGCTTAGGAGACAGAGATAATGAAAAACTGTTTTTT.

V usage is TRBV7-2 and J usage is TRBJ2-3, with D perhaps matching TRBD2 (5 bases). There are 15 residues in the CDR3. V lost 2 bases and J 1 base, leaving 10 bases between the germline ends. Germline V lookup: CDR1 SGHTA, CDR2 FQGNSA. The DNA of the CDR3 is TGTGCCAGCAGCTTATCCGGGGTTCGCACAGATACGCAGTATTTT. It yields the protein CASSLSGVRTDTQYF.

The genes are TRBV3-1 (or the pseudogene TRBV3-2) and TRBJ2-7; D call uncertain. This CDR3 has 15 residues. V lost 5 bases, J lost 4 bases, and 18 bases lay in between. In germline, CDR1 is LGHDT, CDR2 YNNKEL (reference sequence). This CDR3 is CASSSRTGADYEQYF. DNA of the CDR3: TGTGCCAGCAGCTCCCGAACTGGAGCCGATTACGAGCAGTACTTC.

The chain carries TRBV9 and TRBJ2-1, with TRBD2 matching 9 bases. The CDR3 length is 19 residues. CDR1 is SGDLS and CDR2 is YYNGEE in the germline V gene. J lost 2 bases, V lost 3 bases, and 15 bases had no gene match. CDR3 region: CASSARALKRGETYNEQFF. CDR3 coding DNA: TGTGCCAGCAGCGCCAGGGCCCTAAAGCGGGGGGAAACCTACAATGAGCAGTTCTTC. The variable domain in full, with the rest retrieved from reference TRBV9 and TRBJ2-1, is DSGVTQTPKHLITATGQRVTLRCSPRSGDLSVYWYQQSLDQGLQFLIQYYNGEERAKGNILERFSAQQFPDLHSELNLSSLELGDSALYFCASSARALKRGETYNEQFFGPGTRLTVL.

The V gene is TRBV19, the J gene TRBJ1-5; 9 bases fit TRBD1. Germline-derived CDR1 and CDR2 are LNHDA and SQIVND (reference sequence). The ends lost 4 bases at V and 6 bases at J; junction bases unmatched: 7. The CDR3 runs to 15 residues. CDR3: CASSTQQGAGQPQHF. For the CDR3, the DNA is TGTGCCAGTAGTACCCAACAGGGGGCTGGTCAGCCCCAGCATTTT. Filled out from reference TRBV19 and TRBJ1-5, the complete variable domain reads DGGITQSPKYLFRKEGQNVTLSCEQNLNHDAMYWYRQDPGQGLRLIYYSQIVNDFQKGDIAEGYSVSREKKESFPLTVTSAQKNPTAFYLCASSTQQGAGQPQHFGDGTRLSIL.

The CDR3 DNA reads as TGTGCCACCAGCAGAGATCGGGGGACTAGCGGGGGAGTTCAGTACTTC. Translating gives CATSRDRGTSGGVQYF. The J gene is TRBJ2-4, the V gene TRBV15; 14 bases agree with TRBD2. The CDR3 is 16 amino acids. CDR1 and CDR2 (germline): LNHNV, YYDKDF (reference sequence). The trim removed 0 bases at V and 11 bases at J, leaving 6 bases unmatched. The entire variable domain, with the rest obtained from reference TRBV15 and TRBJ2-4, is as follows: DAMVIQNPRYQVTQFGKPVTLSCSQTLNHNVMYWYQQKSSQAPKLLFHYYDKDFNNEADTPDNFQSRRPNTSFCFLDIRSPGLGDTAMYLCATSRDRGTSGGVQYFGAGTRLSVL.

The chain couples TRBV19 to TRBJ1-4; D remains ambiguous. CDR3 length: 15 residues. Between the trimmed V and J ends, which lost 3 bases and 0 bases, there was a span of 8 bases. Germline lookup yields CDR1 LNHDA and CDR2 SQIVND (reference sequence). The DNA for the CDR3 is TGTGCCAGTAGTATTGGGCAGGCAACTAATGAAAAACTGTTTTTT. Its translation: CASSIGQATNEKLFF.

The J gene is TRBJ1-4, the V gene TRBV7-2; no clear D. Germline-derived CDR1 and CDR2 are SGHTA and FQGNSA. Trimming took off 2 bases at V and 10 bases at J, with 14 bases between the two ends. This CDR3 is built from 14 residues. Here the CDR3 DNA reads TGTGCCAGCAGCTTAAATGTGTACTACGGAAAACTGTTTTTT. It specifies CASSLNVYYGKLFF.

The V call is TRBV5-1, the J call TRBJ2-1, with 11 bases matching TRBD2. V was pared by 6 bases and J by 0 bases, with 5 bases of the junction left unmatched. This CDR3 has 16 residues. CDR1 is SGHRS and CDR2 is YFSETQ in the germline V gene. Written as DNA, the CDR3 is TGCGCCAGCACCCCGACTAGCGGGGTCTCCTACAATGAGCAGTTCTTC. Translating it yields CASTPTSGVSYNEQFF.

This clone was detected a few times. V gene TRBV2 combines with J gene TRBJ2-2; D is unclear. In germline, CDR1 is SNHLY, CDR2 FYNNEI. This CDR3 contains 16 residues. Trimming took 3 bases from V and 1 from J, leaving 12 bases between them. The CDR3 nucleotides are TGTGCCAGCAGTGACTATCTAGTGGTGAACACCGGGGAGCTGTTTTTT. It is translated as CASSDYLVVNTGELFF.

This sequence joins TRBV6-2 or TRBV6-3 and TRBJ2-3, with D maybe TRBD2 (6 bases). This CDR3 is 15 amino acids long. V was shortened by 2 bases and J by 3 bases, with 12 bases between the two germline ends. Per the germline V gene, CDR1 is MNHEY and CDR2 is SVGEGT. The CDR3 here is CASSYLPGGTDTQYF. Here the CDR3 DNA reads TGTGCCAGCAGTTACCTCCCTGGGGGGACAGATACGCAGTATTTT.

The CDR3 DNA sequence: TGTGCCAGTAGTATCCGGAGACAGGGGAATAATTCACCCCTCCACTTT. As protein: CASSIRRQGNNSPLHF. The J gene is TRBJ1-6, the V gene TRBV19, with 8 bases identical to TRBD1. The CDR3 has 16 amino acids. V gave up 3 bases and J gave up 5 bases; unmatched junction bases: 6. CDR1 and CDR2 from the germline V gene are LNHDA and SQIVND (reference sequence).

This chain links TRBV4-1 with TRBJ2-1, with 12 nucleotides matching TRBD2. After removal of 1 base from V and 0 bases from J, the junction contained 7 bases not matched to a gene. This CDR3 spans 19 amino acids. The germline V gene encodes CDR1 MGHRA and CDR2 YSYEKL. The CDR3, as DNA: TGCGCCAGCAGCCAAGGCTTTGGGACTAGCGGGCCCTCCTACAATGAGCAGTTCTTC. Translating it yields CASSQGFGTSGPSYNEQFF.

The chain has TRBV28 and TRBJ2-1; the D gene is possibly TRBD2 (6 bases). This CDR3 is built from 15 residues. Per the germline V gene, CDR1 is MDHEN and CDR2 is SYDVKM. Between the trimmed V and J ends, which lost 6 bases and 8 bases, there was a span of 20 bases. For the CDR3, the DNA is TGTGCCAGCAGGACCCCCGGGAGAGGGGTCGATGAGCAGTTCTTC. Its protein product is CASRTPGRGVDEQFF.

This chain's CDR3 is CASSSHKDRETQYF. For the CDR3, the DNA is TGTGCCAGCAGTTCACACAAGGACCGAGAGACCCAGTACTTC. The gene calls are TRBV6-5 and TRBJ2-5; D remains ambiguous. Germline lookup yields CDR1 MNHEY and CDR2 SVGAGI. This CDR3 has 14 residues. V lost 4 bases to trimming and J lost 4 bases, with 13 bases between them.

The CDR3 DNA sequence: TGTGCCAGCAGCTTGGCCCCTAATGAAAAACTGTTTTTT. The encoded protein is CASSLAPNEKLFF. V usage is TRBV5-6 and J usage is TRBJ1-4; D is undetermined. Trimming left V 0 bases short and J 3 bases short, with 3 bases between. The CDR3 contains 13 residues. Germline CDR1 and CDR2: SGHDT and YYEEEE. The variable domain in full, with the rest retrieved from reference TRBV5-6 and TRBJ1-4, is DAGVTQSPTHLIKTRGQQVTLRCSPKSGHDTVSWYQQALGQGPQFIFQYYEEEERQRGNFPDRFSGHQFPNYSSELNVNALLLGDSALYLCASSLAPNEKLFFGSGTQLSVL.

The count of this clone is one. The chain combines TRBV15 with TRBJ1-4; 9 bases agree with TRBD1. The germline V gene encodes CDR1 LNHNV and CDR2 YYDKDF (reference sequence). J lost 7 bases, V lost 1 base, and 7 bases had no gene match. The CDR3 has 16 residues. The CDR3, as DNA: TGTGCCACCAGCAGAGTCCCCGGGACAGGGAGTGAAAAACTGTTTTTT. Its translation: CATSRVPGTGSEKLFF.

The CDR3 sequence: CASSVVGQGHTEAFF. CDR3 coding DNA: TGTGCCAGCAGCGTAGTCGGACAGGGGCATACTGAAGCTTTCTTT. This chain uses TRBV9 with TRBJ1-1; 9 nucleotides line up with TRBD1. Germline loops: CDR1 SGDLS, CDR2 YYNGEE. The CDR3 extends over 15 amino acids. The V and J ends lost 0 bases and 5 bases, in that order; junction bases with no gene match: 5.

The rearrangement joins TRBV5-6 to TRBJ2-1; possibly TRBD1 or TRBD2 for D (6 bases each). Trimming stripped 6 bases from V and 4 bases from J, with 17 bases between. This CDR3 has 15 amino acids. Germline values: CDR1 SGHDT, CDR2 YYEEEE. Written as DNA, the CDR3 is TGTGCCAGCAACCGTCGGGGGCAGGGTTACAATGAGCAGTTCTTC. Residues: CASNRRGQGYNEQFF.